The 20 T cell receptor beta chains below all came from one sample that was sequenced in a study of regulatory T cells in long-lasting Graves disease. Sequencing libraries for TCR beta were prepared with iRepertoire HTBI primers and Arm-PCR of CDR3 regions. Each CDR3 protein is one row after TCRdb ran MiXCR on the multiplex PCR reads. The table has 350,000 to 400,000 distinct CDR3 sequences, about 14% seen once. The time point denotes: newly diagnosed GD, antithyroid drugs for less than 3 months. After RNA was extracted from PBMCs, the TCR library was made from it. The sequenced sample was peripheral blood mononuclear cells (PBMCs), obtained at new diagnosis, from a patient treated with antithyroid drugs. Every receptor here comes from a female donor with Graves disease.

The V and J genes are TRBV6-1 and TRBJ1-2; no reliable D call. Trimming removed 3 bases from V and 3 bases from J, with 11 bases in between. The germline gives CDR1 MNHNS, CDR2 SASEGT. There are 14 residues in the CDR3. The CDR3 coding sequence is TGTGCCAGCAGTGATGCGGGTTCGGACTATGGCTACACCTTC. It is translated as CASSDAGSDYGYTF.

The table lists this clonotype with a few counts. The CDR3 DNA reads as TGTGCCACCCTACCCGGGGTCGGCTACGAGCAGTACTTC. It specifies CATLPGVGYEQYF. V gene TRBV10-3 combines with J gene TRBJ2-7; possible D gene TRBD2, 5 bases. The CDR3 spans 13 residues. Trimming left V 10 bases short and J 3 bases short, with 16 bases between. Germline assignment: CDR1 ENHRY and CDR2 SYGVKD.

This clonotype occurred many times. The V and J genes are TRBV7-9 and TRBJ2-2; 11 bases line up with TRBD2. The CDR3 is 18 amino acids. The germline V gene has CDR1 SEHNR and CDR2 FQNEAQ (reference sequence). Trimming cost V 4 bases and J 4 bases; bases outside gene matches: 11. The CDR3 region has the DNA TGTGCCAGCAGCTCCAGTTTAGCGGGAGGGCGTCCCACCGGGGAGCTGTTTTTT. Its protein product is CASSSSLAGGRPTGELFF.

This clonotype was picked up many times. J is TRBJ2-3 and V is TRBV28; possible D gene TRBD2, 7 bases. The CDR3 totals 17 residues. Trimming cost V 5 bases and J 4 bases, with 22 bases left between them. From germline, CDR1 is MDHEN and CDR2 SYDVKM. This chain's CDR3 is CASSRRGPSGGPDTQYF. CDR3 nucleotides: TGTGCCAGCAGTAGACGAGGCCCTTCGGGGGGCCCAGATACGCAGTATTTT.

There are a few counts of this clonotype. V usage is TRBV27 and J usage is TRBJ2-7; 9 positions match TRBD2. The CDR3 is 13 amino acids. V was pared by 3 bases and J by 6 bases, with 3 bases of the junction left unmatched. Germline assignment: CDR1 MNHEY and CDR2 SMNVEV (reference sequence). CDR3 protein: CASSFLAGSEQYF. In DNA form, the CDR3 reads TGTGCCAGCAGTTTTCTAGCGGGGAGCGAGCAGTACTTC.

This clonotype has a count of ten or more. The rearrangement joins TRBV15 to TRBJ1-2; D is ambiguous. V was cut by 6 bases and J by 0 bases, with 8 bases left in between. The CDR3 has 13 residues. CDR1 LNHNV and CDR2 YYDKDF come from the germline V gene (reference sequence). In DNA form, the CDR3 reads TGTGCCACCAGGGCCGGTACTAACTATGGCTACACCTTC. As protein: CATRAGTNYGYTF.

This clonotype was counted ten times or more. The chain couples TRBV4-1 to TRBJ1-5; D is unresolved. V was trimmed by 0 bases and J by 0 bases, leaving 18 bases between them. CDR1 and CDR2 from the germline V gene are MGHRA and YSYEKL. This CDR3 has 19 amino acids. The CDR3 sequence is CASSQDVRRTTYSNQPQHF. CDR3 coding DNA: TGCGCCAGCAGCCAAGACGTCAGGAGAACGACTTATAGCAATCAGCCCCAGCATTTT.

Many counts were recorded for this clonotype. The V gene is TRBV10-3, the J gene TRBJ2-7; 9 nucleotides line up with TRBD1. The CDR3 consists of 13 residues. V gave up 6 bases and J gave up 7 bases; unmatched junction bases: 7. Germline loops: CDR1 ENHRY, CDR2 SYGVKD. As DNA, the CDR3 is TGTGCCATCAGGGACAGGGGATCAAGGGAGCAGTACTTC. Protein product: CAIRDRGSREQYF.

This clonotype appeared many times. The rearrangement joins TRBV30 to TRBJ2-1; D remains ambiguous. V lost 4 bases and J 0 bases, leaving 4 bases between the germline ends. This CDR3 contains 12 residues. Per germline, CDR1 GTSNPN and CDR2 SVGIG (reference sequence). CDR3 amino acids: CAWKRSYNEQFF. The CDR3 region has the DNA TGTGCCTGGAAACGCTCCTACAATGAGCAGTTCTTC.

Ten or more counts support this clonotype. The chain combines TRBV11-1 with TRBJ2-1; D gene unclear. The germline CDR1 and CDR2 sequences are SGHAT and FQDESV (reference sequence). This CDR3 is 15 amino acids long. V shed 4 bases and J shed 5 bases, with 15 bases lying between them. In DNA form, the CDR3 reads TGTGCCAGCAGCTGGCCGACGGACCTGAACAATGAGCAGTTCTTC. Translating gives CASSWPTDLNNEQFF.

The table lists this clonotype with many counts. This CDR3 reads CASSQDWPGGNQPQHF. DNA for the CDR3: TGCGCCAGCAGCCAAGATTGGCCAGGGGGCAATCAGCCCCAGCATTTT. The V call is TRBV4-3, the J call TRBJ1-5; D perhaps matches TRBD1 (6 bases). V gave up 0 bases and J gave up 2 bases, with 11 bases separating them. The germline gives CDR1 LGHNA, CDR2 YSLEER. This CDR3 spans 16 amino acids.

This clonotype was picked up many times. Germline is not matched at one junction end, which may reflect a read error. The V call is TRBV5-1, the J call TRBJ1-1; TRBD1 aligns across 7 bases. There are 14 residues in the CDR3. Germline V gives CDR1 SGHRS, CDR2 YFSETQ. CDR3 in amino acids: CASSGGTENTEAFF. Written as DNA, the CDR3 is TGTGCCAGCAGCGGGGGGACAGAGAACACTGAAGCTTTCTTT.

This clonotype was recorded many times. The chain has TRBV19 and TRBJ1-2; 7 bases map to TRBD1. This CDR3 region has 17 residues. From germline, CDR1 is LNHDA and CDR2 SQIVND (reference sequence). V was clipped by 3 bases and J by 2 bases; unmatched bases: 12. CDR3 in DNA: TGTGCCAGTAGTATGAGGACAGGAAGGGGGCTCAACTATGGCTACACCTTC. Its translation is CASSMRTGRGLNYGYTF.

This clonotype was recorded many times. The genes are TRBV11-2 and TRBJ2-3; D remains unclear. CDR1 SGHAT and CDR2 FQNNGV come from the germline V gene. V lost 5 bases and J lost 3, with 6 bases in between. The CDR3 length is 12 residues. CDR3 loop: CASSRWTDTQYF. CDR3 nucleotide sequence: TGTGCCAGCAGCCGGTGGACAGATACGCAGTATTTT.

In regard to this clonotype: A much larger clone lies a single base off, so this may be a read error. V is TRBV20-1 and J is TRBJ1-5; TRBD1 might be the D (5 bases). This CDR3 is 14 amino acids long. Germline V CDR1 and CDR2: DFQATT, SNEGSKA (reference sequence). The chain's CDR3 is CSARFRGSNQPQRF. CDR3 in DNA: TGCAGTGCTAGATTCCGGGGGAGCAATCAGCCCCAGCGTTTT.

This clonotype was recorded at least ten times. In this CDR3 the conserved last residue, phenylalanine or tryptophan, is missing, so a read error is likely. V and J are TRBV12-3 or TRBV12-4 and TRBJ1-1; TRBD1 agrees at 11 bases. V was clipped by 4 bases and J by 2 bases; unmatched bases: 9. The CDR3 spans 17 residues. The DNA of the CDR3 is TGTGCCAGCAGTTCCCTTTGGACAGGGGGCGGAAACACTGAAGCTTTCCTT. The encoded protein is CASSSLWTGGGNTEAFL.

This clonotype was picked up a small number of times. V is TRBV27 and J is TRBJ2-3; the D gene is possibly TRBD2 (5 bases). The germline V and J ends were trimmed by 6 bases and 1 base, with 8 bases remaining between them. The CDR3 totals 13 residues. Germline V CDR1 and CDR2: MNHEY, SMNVEV (reference sequence). CDR3: CASSWTGTDTQYF. The DNA for the CDR3 is TGTGCCAGCAGCTGGACTGGCACAGATACGCAGTATTTT.

The sample holds a few counts of this clonotype. The CDR3 DNA sequence: TGTGCCAGTAGTATATCGGGGGGGACGGTTGAAGCTTTCTTT. Its translation: CASSISGGTVEAFF. The chain is built from TRBV19 and TRBJ1-1; tentative D call: TRBD1 (5 bases). The CDR3 runs to 14 residues. The V end lost 2 bases, the J end lost 7 bases, and 14 bases lay between the germline ends. Looked up from germline, CDR1 is LNHDA and CDR2 is SQIVND (reference sequence).

In its sample, this clonotype was seen many times. The chain employs TRBV2 and TRBJ2-3; D possibly corresponds to TRBD2 (5 bases). CDR1 is SNHLY, CDR2 FYNNEI, per germline. The CDR3 extends over 16 amino acids. V lost 6 bases and J 3 bases, leaving 19 bases between the germline ends. Here the CDR3 reads CASSHETERGTDTQYF. The DNA of the CDR3 is TGTGCCAGCAGCCACGAAACAGAGAGAGGGACAGATACGCAGTATTTT.

This clonotype was counted many times. V is TRBV27 and J is TRBJ2-1; no clear D. The length of the CDR3 is 15 residues. Germline assignment: CDR1 MNHEY and CDR2 SMNVEV (reference sequence). Trimming took off 5 bases at V and 5 bases at J, with 16 bases between the two ends. CDR3 in amino acids: CASSLPPSGHNEQFF. The CDR3 region has the DNA TGTGCCAGCAGTCTCCCGCCCTCTGGCCACAATGAGCAGTTCTTC.